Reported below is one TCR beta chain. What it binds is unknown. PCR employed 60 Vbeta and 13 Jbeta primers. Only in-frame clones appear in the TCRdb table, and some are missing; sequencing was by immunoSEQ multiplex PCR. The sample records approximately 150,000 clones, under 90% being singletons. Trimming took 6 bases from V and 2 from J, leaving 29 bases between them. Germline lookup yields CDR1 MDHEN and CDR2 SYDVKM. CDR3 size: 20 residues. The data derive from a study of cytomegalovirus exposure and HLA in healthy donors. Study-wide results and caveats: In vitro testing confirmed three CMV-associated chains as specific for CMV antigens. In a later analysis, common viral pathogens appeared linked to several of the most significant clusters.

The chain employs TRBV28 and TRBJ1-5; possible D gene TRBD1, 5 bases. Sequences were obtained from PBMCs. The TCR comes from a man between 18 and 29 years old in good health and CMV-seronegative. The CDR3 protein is CASSPWGRDIWIYGNQPQHF. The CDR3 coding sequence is TGTGCCAGCAGCCCGTGGGGGAGGGATATATGGATATATGGCAATCAGCCCCAGCATTTT.